These 20 T cell receptor beta chains came from one sample sequenced in a study of T-cell memory formation after mild COVID-19. TCRdb recomputed calls from the 5' RACE reads with MiXCR, one row per CDR3 protein. The sample lists 200,000 to 250,000 distinct CDR3 sequences; over 9% were seen once. The sequencing sample was made of PBMCs or a T cell subset sorted from them (not recorded which). The receptors stem from a man aged 18 to 29 who had mild COVID-19 (a few samples of this study predate the infection). Cell type and time point are not known.

This clonotype was seen ten or more times. The V call is TRBV7-2, the J call TRBJ2-1, with TRBD2 identical over 9 bases. The V gene's germline CDR1 is SGHTA and CDR2 FQGNSA. Unmatched junction bases numbered 4, after V lost 2 bases and J lost 5 bases. This CDR3 comprises 15 residues. The CDR3: CASSLMAGGNNEQFF. The CDR3 DNA reads as TGTGCCAGCAGCTTAATGGCGGGGGGGAACAATGAGCAGTTCTTC.

This chain uses TRBV4-1 with TRBJ1-4; possible D gene TRBD1, 6 bases. This CDR3 region has 13 residues. The germline gives CDR1 MGHRA, CDR2 YSYEKL. Between the trimmed V and J ends, which lost 2 bases and 7 bases, there was a span of 8 bases. CDR3 sequence reads: CASSQTRGEKLFF. The CDR3 coding sequence is TGCGCCAGCAGCCAAACCAGGGGTGAAAAACTGTTTTTT.

This clonotype has at least ten counts. This sequence joins TRBV7-8 and TRBJ2-2, with a weak D call TRBD2 (6 bases). Deletions cut 4 bases from V and 1 base from J, with 19 bases between. This CDR3 comprises 18 residues. The germline CDR1 and CDR2 sequences are SGHVS and FQNEAQ. The CDR3 loop is CASSSLSSGSGNTGELFF. CDR3 bases: TGTGCCAGCAGCTCTCTTAGTAGTGGTAGCGGGAACACCGGGGAGCTGTTTTTT.

The chain is built from TRBV11-2 and TRBJ1-6; D is ambiguous. Germline assignment: CDR1 SGHAT and CDR2 FQNNGV. The CDR3 has 15 residues. V lost 5 bases to trimming and J lost 9 bases, with 17 bases between them. As DNA, the CDR3 is TGTGCCAGCAGCCCCCGACGGACGTGCTGTTCACCCCTCCACTTT. This translates into CASSPRRTCCSPLHF. Together with reference TRBV11-2 and TRBJ1-6, the CDR3 gives the full variable domain: EAGVAQSPRYKIIEKRQSVAFWCNPISGHATLYWYQQILGQGPKLLIQFQNNGVVDDSQLPKDRFSAERLKGVDSTLKIQPAKLEDSAVYLCASSPRRTCCSPLHFGNGTRLTVT.

This clonotype came up many times. This chain uses TRBV5-1 with TRBJ2-5; 7 nucleotides align to TRBD2. Germline CDR1 and CDR2: SGHRS and YFSETQ. The CDR3 length is 14 residues. The ends lost 3 bases at V and 5 bases at J; junction bases unmatched: 7. This chain's CDR3 is CASSSLGEGETQYF. The CDR3, as DNA: TGCGCCAGCAGCTCCCTCGGGGAGGGGGAGACCCAGTACTTC.

This clonotype appeared a few times. The chain carries TRBV6-5 and TRBJ1-6; the D gene is possibly TRBD1 (6 bases). Trimming took off 4 bases at V and 3 bases at J, with 7 bases between the two ends. Germline V gene lookup returns CDR1 MNHEY and CDR2 SVGAGI. The CDR3 totals 14 residues. The CDR3 DNA is TGTGCCAGCAGTTCCAGGGGCTATAATTCACCCCTCCACTTT. This codes for CASSSRGYNSPLHF.

This clonotype was seen a handful of times. This chain uses TRBV15 with TRBJ2-7, with unresolved D. From germline, CDR1 is LNHNV and CDR2 YYDKDF (reference sequence). The CDR3 has 15 amino acids. The ends were cut back, 3 bases at V and 2 bases at J, with 14 bases in the middle. In DNA form, the CDR3 reads TGTGCCACCAGCAGGGAGAGGAACTCGCCCTACGAGCAGTACTTC. It specifies CATSRERNSPYEQYF.

This clonotype occurred many times. V is TRBV6-1 and J is TRBJ2-2; 7 nucleotides line up with TRBD2. Germline V CDR1 and CDR2: MNHNS, SASEGT. V was clipped by 6 bases and J by 0 bases; unmatched bases: 1. The CDR3 covers 14 residues. CDR3 amino acids: CASRGGANTGELFF. For the CDR3, the DNA is TGTGCCAGCAGGGGGGGGGCGAACACCGGGGAGCTGTTTTTT.

The rearrangement uses TRBV20-1 and TRBJ2-7; D assignment may be TRBD1 or TRBD2 (6 bases each). CDR1 DFQATT and CDR2 SNEGSKA come from the germline V gene (reference sequence). Trimming stripped 3 bases from V and 5 bases from J, with 20 bases between. This CDR3 is built from 15 residues. CDR3: CSARGRTDTLHEQYF. In nucleotides, the CDR3 is TGCAGTGCTAGGGGGAGGACAGACACTTTACACGAGCAGTACTTC.

The chain uses TRBV3-1 and TRBJ2-7; 8 bases fit TRBD1. With 1 base clipped from V and 7 bases from J, the junction kept 9 bases outside the gene matches. This CDR3 contains 15 residues. The germline V gene encodes CDR1 LGHDT and CDR2 YNNKEL (reference sequence). In DNA form, the CDR3 reads TGTGCCAGCAGCCAAGCCCCGACAGGGGTGTGGGAGCAGTACTTC. Its translation: CASSQAPTGVWEQYF.

This chain uses TRBV12-3 or TRBV12-4 with TRBJ1-2, with D possibly being TRBD1 (6 bases). The CDR3 spans 13 residues. Trimming shortened V by 6 bases and J by 4 bases, and 12 bases separated the two germline ends. Here the CDR3 DNA reads TGTGCCAGCAGGCCACAGGGAGGCTATGGCTACACCTTC. It is translated as CASRPQGGYGYTF.

The rearrangement links TRBV6-2 or TRBV6-3 to TRBJ1-6, with a weak D call TRBD1 (5 bases). Germline CDR1 is MNHEY and CDR2 is SVGEGT. V lost 0 bases and J 7 bases, leaving 16 bases between the germline ends. This CDR3 spans 17 amino acids. CDR3 amino acids: CASSYSIRGAGNSPLHF. CDR3 in DNA: TGTGCCAGCAGTTACTCGATTCGGGGAGCAGGGAATTCACCCCTCCACTTT.

This clonotype was seen many times. This chain links TRBV12-3 or TRBV12-4 with TRBJ1-1, with a weak D call TRBD1 (5 bases). V shed 3 bases and J shed 10 bases, with 12 bases lying between them. The CDR3 is 12 residues long. The CDR3 sequence: CASSFLEGRAFF. CDR3 nucleotide sequence: TGTGCCAGCAGTTTTTTGGAGGGACGAGCTTTCTTT.

The rearrangement links TRBV4-2 to TRBJ2-2; D may be TRBD1 (5 bases). This CDR3 is built from 14 residues. The V end lost 4 bases, the J end lost 6 bases, and 12 bases lay between the germline ends. The germline V gene encodes CDR1 LGHNA and CDR2 YNFKEQ. CDR3 region: CASSLDRISGELFF. The DNA for the CDR3 is TGTGCCAGCAGCCTTGACAGAATCTCCGGGGAGCTGTTTTTT.

The chain employs TRBV5-1 and TRBJ1-2, with TRBD1 matching over 8 bases. The CDR3 is made up of 15 amino acids. Unmatched junction bases numbered 11, after V lost 4 bases and J lost 6 bases. CDR1 and CDR2 from the germline V gene are SGHRS and YFSETQ. CDR3 protein: CASSPRQGWSDGYTF. The CDR3 DNA is TGCGCCAGCAGCCCCCGACAGGGGTGGTCCGATGGCTACACCTTC.

This clonotype was seen only a few times. V usage is TRBV3-1 and J usage is TRBJ1-6; a possible D gene is TRBD1 (5 bases). Looked up from germline, CDR1 is LGHDT and CDR2 is YNNKEL (reference sequence). This CDR3 is built from 12 residues. The V gene lost 0 bases and the J gene lost 12 bases, with 6 bases spanning the gap. CDR3 sequence: CASSQEGLPLHF. The CDR3 nucleotides are TGTGCCAGCAGCCAAGAGGGGCTACCCCTCCACTTT. Filled out from reference TRBV3-1 and TRBJ1-6, the complete variable domain reads DTAVSQTPKYLVTQMGNDKSIKCEQNLGHDTMYWYKQDSKKFLKIMFSYNNKELIINETVPNRFSPKSPDKAHLNLHINSLELGDSAVYFCASSQEGLPLHFGNGTRLTVT.

The table lists this clonotype with many counts. This chain links TRBV12-5 with TRBJ2-7; tentatively, D is TRBD2 (5 bases). Trimming removed 2 bases at V and 5 bases at J, with 7 bases between. The CDR3 runs 12 residues. Germline V gene data show CDR1 as LGHNT and CDR2 as FRNRAP. The chain's CDR3 is CASGLLEDEQYF. DNA for the CDR3: TGTGCTAGTGGTTTGCTGGAGGACGAGCAGTACTTC.

This clonotype was detected a few times. The rearrangement uses TRBV7-9 and TRBJ2-3, with D perhaps matching TRBD2 (5 bases). V was pared by 2 bases and J by 5 bases, with 8 bases between. Germline V gene sequence: CDR1 SEHNR, CDR2 FQNEAQ (reference sequence). This CDR3 is built from 13 residues. Here the CDR3 reads CASSLSGIDTQYF. The DNA of the CDR3 is TGTGCCAGCAGCTTATCGGGGATAGATACGCAGTATTTT.

This clonotype was recorded a few times. This chain joins TRBV6-5 and TRBJ1-2; 9 nucleotides line up with TRBD1. The CDR3 sequence is 16 residues long. The germline gives CDR1 MNHEY, CDR2 SVGAGI. V shed 7 bases and J 4 bases; nucleotides not matched to a gene: 13. For the CDR3, the DNA is TGTGCCAGCAAGCCGGGACAGGGAGTGGGTGGCTATGGCTACACCTTC. Its protein product is CASKPGQGVGGYGYTF.

The V call is TRBV5-6, the J call TRBJ2-6; a weak D match, TRBD1 (6 bases). Germline V gene data show CDR1 as SGHDT and CDR2 as YYEEEE. V lost 4 bases and J lost 4, with 15 bases in between. The CDR3 length is 16 residues. The CDR3 bases are TGTGCCAGCAGCCCTAAAACAGGGTACGGGGCCAACGTCCTGACTTTC. Translated: CASSPKTGYGANVLTF.